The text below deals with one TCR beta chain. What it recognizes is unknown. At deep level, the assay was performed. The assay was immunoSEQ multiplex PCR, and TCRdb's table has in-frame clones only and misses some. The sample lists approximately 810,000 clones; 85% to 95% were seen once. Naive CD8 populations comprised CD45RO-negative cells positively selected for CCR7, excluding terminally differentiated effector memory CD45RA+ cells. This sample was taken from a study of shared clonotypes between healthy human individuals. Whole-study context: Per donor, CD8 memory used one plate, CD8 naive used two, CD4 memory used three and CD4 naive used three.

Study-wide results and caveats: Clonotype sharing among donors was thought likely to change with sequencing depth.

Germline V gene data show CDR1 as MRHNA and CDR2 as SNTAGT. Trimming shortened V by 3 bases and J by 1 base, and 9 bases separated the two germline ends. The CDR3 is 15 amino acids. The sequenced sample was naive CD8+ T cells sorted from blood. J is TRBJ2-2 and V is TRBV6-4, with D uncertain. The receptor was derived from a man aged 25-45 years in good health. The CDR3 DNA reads TGTGCCAGCAGTGAAGTTCTGGGGAACACCGGGGAGCTGTTTTTT. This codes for CASSEVLGNTGELFF.